The source of this T cell receptor beta chain is a study of control samples from healthy donors and cancer patients. This CDR3 has 16 residues. CDR1 and CDR2 (germline): MDHEN, SYDVKM. Trimming shortened V by 10 bases and J by 1 base, and 20 bases separated the two germline ends. Clones were sequenced by immunoSEQ multiplex PCR, and TCRdb holds only the in-frame ones, with some missing. Seen here are more than 5,500 clones, around four fifths observed once, and the top ten hold approximately 7.1%. The sequencing sample was made of formalin-fixed, paraffin-embedded tissue. The TCR sequence derives from a female donor with lung cancer. The gene calls are TRBV28 and TRBJ1-5; D gene unclear. CDR3 coding DNA: TGTGCCACCTTCACCTTCCGGGGTGGGAGCAATCAGCCCCAGCATTTT. Protein: CATFTFRGGSNQPQHF.